This entry features one T cell receptor beta chain sequence. Its target is unknown. Other DNA sequences of this sample code for an identical CDR3. This sample was included in a study of shared clonotypes between healthy human individuals. Study-wide background: Each donor's CD8 memory used one plate, CD8 naive two, each CD4 subset three.

The study, taken as a whole, reports: Shared clonotypes across all four donors exceeded non-shared ones in generation probability.

Using immunoSEQ multiplex PCR, the repertoire was profiled, and TCRdb retains in-frame clones only, with some absent. The sample includes 2.5 million or so clones, roughly 92% of them seen just once. Trimming cost V 2 bases and J 2 bases, with 8 bases left between them. Per germline, CDR1 MNHEY and CDR2 SVGAGI. This CDR3 is built from 14 residues. Donation came from healthy HIV-negative adults that had no recent acute infections or vaccinations. There were only Caucasian adults among the donors, and all lived in Nashville, Tennessee. The rearrangement links TRBV6-5 to TRBJ2-3; unclear D gene. Sequenced: naive CD4+ T cells sorted from blood. Subset reported: CD45RA+ positively selected. The receptor comes from a man aged 18 to 30 in good health. The CDR3 DNA reads as TGTGCCAGCAGTTACCTTTCAACCACAGATACGCAGTATTTT. Translated, it gives CASSYLSTTDTQYF.